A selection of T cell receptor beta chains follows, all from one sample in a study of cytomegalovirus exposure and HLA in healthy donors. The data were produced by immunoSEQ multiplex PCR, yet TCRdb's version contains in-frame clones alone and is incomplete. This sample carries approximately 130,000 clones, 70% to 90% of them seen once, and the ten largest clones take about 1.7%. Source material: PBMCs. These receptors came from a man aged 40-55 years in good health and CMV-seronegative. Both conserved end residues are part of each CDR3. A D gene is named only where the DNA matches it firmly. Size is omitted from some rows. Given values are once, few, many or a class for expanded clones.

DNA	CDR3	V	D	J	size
TGTGCCAGTACAGGGTTTTCTCAGCCCCAGCATTTT	CASTGFSQPQHF	TRBV6-1	NA	TRBJ1-5	NA
TGTGCCAGCTCACCAAGCGGCGCTAGCAATCAGCCCCAGCATTTT	CASSPSGASNQPQHF	TRBV18	NA	TRBJ1-5	NA
TGTGCCAGCAGCCCTGGTTGGGGGCGGGACAGGGCCGCTGAAGCTTTCTTT	CASSPGWGRDRAAEAFF	TRBV7-2	TRBD1	TRBJ1-1	NA
TGTGCCACCAGCACATCAGGGCGGTATGGCTACACCTTC	CATSTSGRYGYTF	TRBV15	NA	TRBJ1-2	few
TGTGCCATCAGTGAACAGGGTGGTAGTCAGCCCCAGCATTTT	CAISEQGGSQPQHF	TRBV10-3	NA	TRBJ1-5	NA
TGTGCCAGCAGTTACGGGCACCCTAACACTGAAGCTTTCTTT	CASSYGHPNTEAFF	TRBV6-5	NA	TRBJ1-1	NA
TGTGCCAGCAGCGGGACTAGCCACTACGAGCAGTACTTC	CASSGTSHYEQYF	TRBV7-2	TRBD2	TRBJ2-7	NA
TGTGCCAGCAGCCAAAGACTCGAACGGAATGAGCAGTTCTTC	CASSQRLERNEQFF	TRBV11-2	NA	TRBJ2-1	NA
TGTGCCAGCAGCTTAGTTTGGGGGGGTGACTACGAGCAGTACTTC	CASSLVWGGDYEQYF	TRBV7-2	TRBD2	TRBJ2-7	few
TGTGCCAGCAGCTTAAGACAGCCGAATTCGATGAACACTGAAGCTTTCTTT	CASSLRQPNSMNTEAFF	TRBV7-8	NA	TRBJ1-1	once
TGCGCCAGCAGCCAAGACCCGGGGGGGGTCGGAGATACGCAGTATTTT	CASSQDPGGVGDTQYF	TRBV4-3	TRBD2	TRBJ2-3	NA
TGTGCCAGTAGTATTAGGCAGGGGGCCAACGAGCAGTACTTC	CASSIRQGANEQYF	TRBV19	TRBD1	TRBJ2-7	NA
TGTGCCAGCACAAGGGACAGGGGCTTTTTACCCCTCCACTTT	CASTRDRGFLPLHF	TRBV5-4	TRBD1	TRBJ1-6	NA
TGTGCCAGCAGTCTGACAGGGGATGGCTACACCTTC	CASSLTGDGYTF	TRBV27	TRBD1	TRBJ1-2	once
TGTGCCTGGAGTGTAGAAGGCAGCGCCCGACTAGGCTACACCTTC	CAWSVEGSARLGYTF	TRBV30	NA	TRBJ1-2	NA
TGTGCCAGCAAAGCCGGGGGGGATAATTCACCCCTCCACTTT	CASKAGGDNSPLHF	TRBV2	NA	TRBJ1-6	NA
TGTGCCAGCAGCTTGGTCGGGACAGATGAAGCTTTCTTT	CASSLVGTDEAFF	TRBV5-4	TRBD1	TRBJ1-1	few
TGTGCCAGCAGAAATCGGGAGACCCAGTACTTC	CASRNRETQYF	TRBV27	NA	TRBJ2-5	NA
TGTGCCAGCTCACCAGGGGCCGGGAGTAACACTGAAGCTTTCTTT	CASSPGAGSNTEAFF	TRBV18	NA	TRBJ1-1	few
TGTGCCAGCTCAACTAGCGGGAGAACTCTGGATGAGCAGTTCTTC	CASSTSGRTLDEQFF	TRBV18	TRBD2	TRBJ2-1	NA
TGCGCCAGCAGCTTGGCCAGTCAGGGAGGCTTCAATGAAAAACTGTTTTTT	CASSLASQGGFNEKLFF	TRBV5-1	NA	TRBJ1-4	NA
TGCGCCAGCAGCCAAGATGCCTACTCTGGGGCCAACGGCCTGACTTTC	CASSQDAYSGANGLTF	TRBV4-3	NA	TRBJ2-6	NA
TGTGCCAGCAGCTTCCAGGGATCAAACACTGAAGCTTTCTTT	CASSFQGSNTEAFF	TRBV7-2	NA	TRBJ1-1	NA
TGCGCCAGCAGCCATGTAACCACTGGAGATGGCTACACCTTC	CASSHVTTGDGYTF	TRBV4-3	NA	TRBJ1-2	NA
TGTGCCAGCAGCCCAGACAGGGAAGGTAACTATGGCTACACCTTC	CASSPDREGNYGYTF	TRBV7-2	TRBD1	TRBJ1-2	once
TGTGCCAGCAGCCCGACACCGGGACAGGCCACTGAAGCTTTCTTT	CASSPTPGQATEAFF	TRBV7-9	TRBD1	TRBJ1-1	few
TGTGCCAGCAGCTTATTTGGACAGGGGGGGATTTATGGAAACACCATATATTTT	CASSLFGQGGIYGNTIYF	TRBV7-2	TRBD1	TRBJ1-3	few
TGTGCCAGCAGTGGAACCCGGACAGGGCGTACCGGGGAGCTGTTTTTT	CASSGTRTGRTGELFF	TRBV25-1	TRBD1	TRBJ2-2	NA
TGTGCCAGCAAGCCGACCACAGGGCGCACAGATACGCAGTATTTT	CASKPTTGRTDTQYF	TRBV6-1	NA	TRBJ2-3	NA
TGTGCCAGCAGAACGGGAGGGAATCAGCCCCAGCATTTT	CASRTGGNQPQHF	TRBV6-1	NA	TRBJ1-5	NA
TGTGCCATCAGTGCAGGACAGGGGGCGATCACCTTC	CAISAGQGAITF	TRBV10-3	TRBD1	TRBJ1-2	NA
TGTGCCATCAGTAGCGGGGGAACGACGGAGACCCAGTACTTC	CAISSGGTTETQYF	TRBV10-3	TRBD2	TRBJ2-5	NA
TGTGCCAGCAGCTTGGAGCCGGGTCAGCCCCAGCATTTT	CASSLEPGQPQHF	TRBV5-5	NA	TRBJ1-5	NA
TGTGCCAGCAGCTTATTCGGTTCAGGGCTTAACTATGGCTACACCTTC	CASSLFGSGLNYGYTF	TRBV7-2	NA	TRBJ1-2	NA
TGTGCCAGCAGTGAATACCCCAGAAATCAGCCCCAGCATTTT	CASSEYPRNQPQHF	TRBV2	NA	TRBJ1-5	few
TGTGCCAGCAGTTTCGGTGCGGGGTATACCGGGGAGCTGTTTTTT	CASSFGAGYTGELFF	TRBV27	NA	TRBJ2-2	once
TGTGCCAGCAGCAGACTAAGGGGGTCATCCGACATGAACACTGAAGCTTTCTTT	CASSRLRGSSDMNTEAFF	TRBV21-1	NA	TRBJ1-1	once
TGTGCCAGCTCACCGGGCCTTCCGTACGAGCAGTACTTC	CASSPGLPYEQYF	TRBV18	NA	TRBJ2-7	NA
TGTGCCAGCAGTGACACACAAGGACAGGGTAGAATCTTT	CASSDTQGQGRIF	TRBV6-4	TRBD1	TRBJ1-1	NA
TGTGCCAGTAGTAGACGACACCTCGGTGGGAACACCGGGGAGCTGTTTTTT	CASSRRHLGGNTGELFF	TRBV19	NA	TRBJ2-2	NA
TGTGCCATCAGTCCGCAGCCCAGCGGGAGCTCTGGGGCCAACGGCCTGACTTTC	CAISPQPSGSSGANGLTF	TRBV10-3	TRBD2	TRBJ2-6	NA
TGTGCCAGCACCAACTCTGGGGCCAACGGCCTGACTTTC	CASTNSGANGLTF	TRBV28	NA	TRBJ2-6	NA
TGTGCCAGCAGCTTAGACAGTCCCAGGGGTTACTACGAGCAGTACTTC	CASSLDSPRGYYEQYF	TRBV7-2	NA	TRBJ2-7	NA